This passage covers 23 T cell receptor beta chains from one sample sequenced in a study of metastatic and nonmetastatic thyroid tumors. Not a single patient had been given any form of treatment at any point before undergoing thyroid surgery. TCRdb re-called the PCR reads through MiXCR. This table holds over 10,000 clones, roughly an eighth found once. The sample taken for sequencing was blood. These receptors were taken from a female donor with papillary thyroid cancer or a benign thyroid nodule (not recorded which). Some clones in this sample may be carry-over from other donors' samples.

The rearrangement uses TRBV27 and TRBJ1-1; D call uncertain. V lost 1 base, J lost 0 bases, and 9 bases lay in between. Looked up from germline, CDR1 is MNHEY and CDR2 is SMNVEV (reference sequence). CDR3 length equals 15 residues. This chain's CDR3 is CASSLYGKLNTEAFF. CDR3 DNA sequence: TGTGCCAGCAGTTTATATGGAAAGTTGAACACTGAAGCTTTCTTT.

CDR3 protein: CASSRIGKGTYEQYF. CDR3 sequence (DNA): TGTGCCAGCAGCAGGATAGGAAAGGGAACCTACGAGCAGTACTTC. This chain joins TRBV11-2 and TRBJ2-7; D unclear. The germline CDR1 and CDR2 sequences are SGHAT and FQNNGV. This CDR3 is 15 amino acids long. V was shortened by 5 bases and J by 2 bases, with 16 bases between the two germline ends.

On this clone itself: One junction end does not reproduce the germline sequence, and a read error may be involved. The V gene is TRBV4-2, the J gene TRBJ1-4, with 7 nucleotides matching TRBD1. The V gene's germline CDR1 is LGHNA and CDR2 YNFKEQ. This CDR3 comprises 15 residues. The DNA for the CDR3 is TGTGCCAGCAGCCAGGGGGCAGGGGGACTTGAAAAACTGCTTTTT. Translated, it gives CASSQGAGGLEKLLF.

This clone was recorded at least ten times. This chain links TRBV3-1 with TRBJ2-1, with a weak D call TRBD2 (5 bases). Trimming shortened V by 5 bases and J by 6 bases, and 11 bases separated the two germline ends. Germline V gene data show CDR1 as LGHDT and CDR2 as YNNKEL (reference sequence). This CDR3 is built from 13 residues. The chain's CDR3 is CASSSGNLNEQFF. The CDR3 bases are TGTGCCAGCAGCTCCGGGAACCTCAATGAGCAGTTCTTC.

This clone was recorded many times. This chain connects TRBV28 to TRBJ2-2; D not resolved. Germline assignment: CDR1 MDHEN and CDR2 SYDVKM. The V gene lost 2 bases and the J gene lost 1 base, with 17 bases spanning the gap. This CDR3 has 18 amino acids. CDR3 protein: CASSLTISGRRNTGELFF. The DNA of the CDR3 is TGTGCCAGCAGTTTAACGATTTCCGGTCGTAGGAACACCGGGGAGCTGTTTTTT.

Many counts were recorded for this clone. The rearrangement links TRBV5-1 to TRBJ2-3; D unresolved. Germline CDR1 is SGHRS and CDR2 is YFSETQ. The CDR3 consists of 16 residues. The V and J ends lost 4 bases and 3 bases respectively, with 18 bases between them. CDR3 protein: CASSTRSGSRTDTQYF. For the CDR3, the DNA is TGCGCCAGCAGCACCCGATCTGGAAGTAGAACAGATACGCAGTATTTT. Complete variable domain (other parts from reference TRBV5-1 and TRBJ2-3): KAGVTQTPRYLIKTRGQQVTLSCSPISGHRSVSWYQQTPGQGLQFLFEYFSETQRNKGNFPGRFSGRQFSNSRSEMNVSTLELGDSALYLCASSTRSGSRTDTQYFGPGTRLTVL.

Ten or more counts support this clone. DNA for the CDR3: TGTGCCATCAGTAGACTAGCAACTGGCGAGACCCAGTACTTC. Amino acid sequence: CAISRLATGETQYF. The rearrangement uses TRBV10-3 and TRBJ2-5; 7 nucleotides align to TRBD2. Trimming cost V 5 bases and J 5 bases; bases outside gene matches: 8. This CDR3 is built from 14 residues. Germline V gene sequence: CDR1 ENHRY, CDR2 SYGVKD.

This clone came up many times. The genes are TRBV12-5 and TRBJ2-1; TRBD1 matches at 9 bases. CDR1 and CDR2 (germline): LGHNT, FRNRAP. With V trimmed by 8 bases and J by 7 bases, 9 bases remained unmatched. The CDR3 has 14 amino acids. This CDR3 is CASSRTGVLNEQFF. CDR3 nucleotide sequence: TGTGCTAGTTCCCGGACAGGGGTATTGAATGAGCAGTTCTTC.

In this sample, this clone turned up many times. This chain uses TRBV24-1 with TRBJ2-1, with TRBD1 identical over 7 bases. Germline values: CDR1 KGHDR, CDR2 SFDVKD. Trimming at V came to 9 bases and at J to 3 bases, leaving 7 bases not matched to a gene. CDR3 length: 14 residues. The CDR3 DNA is TGTGCCACCGGAGGACAGGCCAACTACAATGAGCAGTTCTTC. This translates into CATGGQANYNEQFF.

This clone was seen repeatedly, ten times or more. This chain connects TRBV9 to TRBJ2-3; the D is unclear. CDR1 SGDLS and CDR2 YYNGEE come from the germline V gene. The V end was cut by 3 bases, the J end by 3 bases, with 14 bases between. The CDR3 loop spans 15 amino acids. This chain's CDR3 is CASSAGPLWTDTQYF. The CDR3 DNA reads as TGTGCCAGCAGCGCAGGACCGCTTTGGACAGATACGCAGTATTTT.

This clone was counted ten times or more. The CDR3 here is CASSLETGGGEKLFF. In DNA form, the CDR3 reads TGCGCCAGCAGCCTAGAGACAGGGGGCGGTGAAAAACTGTTTTTT. V gene TRBV5-1 combines with J gene TRBJ1-4; 10 bases match TRBD1. From germline, CDR1 is SGHRS and CDR2 YFSETQ. V was pared by 4 bases and J by 7 bases, with 7 bases of the junction left unmatched. CDR3 length: 15 residues.

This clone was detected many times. CDR3 region: CASSLDGQFNQPQHF. CDR3 DNA sequence: TGCGCCAGCAGCTTGGATGGTCAGTTCAATCAGCCCCAGCATTTT. V is TRBV5-1 and J is TRBJ1-5; D is ambiguous. This CDR3 has 15 residues. Germline V gene lookup returns CDR1 SGHRS and CDR2 YFSETQ. The V and J ends lost 0 bases and 3 bases respectively, with 10 bases between them.

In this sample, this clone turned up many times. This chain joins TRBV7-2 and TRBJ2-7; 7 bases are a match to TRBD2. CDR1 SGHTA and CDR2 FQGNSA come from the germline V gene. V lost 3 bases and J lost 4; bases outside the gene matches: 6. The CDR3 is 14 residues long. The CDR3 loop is CASSFSGGGYEQYF. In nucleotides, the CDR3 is TGTGCCAGCAGCTTCTCGGGGGGAGGGTACGAGCAGTACTTC.

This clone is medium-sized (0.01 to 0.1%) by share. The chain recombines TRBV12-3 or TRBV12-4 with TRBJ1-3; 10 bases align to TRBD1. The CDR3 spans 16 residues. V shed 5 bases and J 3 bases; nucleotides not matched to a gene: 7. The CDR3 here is CASSKDRGRSGNTIYF. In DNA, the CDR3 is TGTGCCAGCAGTAAAGACAGGGGGCGAAGTGGAAACACCATATATTTT.

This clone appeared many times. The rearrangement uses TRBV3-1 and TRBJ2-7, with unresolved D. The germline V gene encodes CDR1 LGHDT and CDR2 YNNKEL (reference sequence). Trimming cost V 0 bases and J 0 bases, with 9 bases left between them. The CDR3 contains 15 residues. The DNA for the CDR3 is TGTGCCAGCAGCCAAGAACACCACAGCTCCTACGAGCAGTACTTC. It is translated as CASSQEHHSSYEQYF.

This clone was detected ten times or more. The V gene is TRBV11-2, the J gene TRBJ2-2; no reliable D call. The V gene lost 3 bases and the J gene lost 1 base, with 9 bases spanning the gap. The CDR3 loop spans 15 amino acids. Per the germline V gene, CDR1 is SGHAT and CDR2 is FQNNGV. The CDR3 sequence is CASSLTWVNTGELFF. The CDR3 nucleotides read TGTGCCAGCAGCTTGACATGGGTGAACACCGGGGAGCTGTTTTTT.

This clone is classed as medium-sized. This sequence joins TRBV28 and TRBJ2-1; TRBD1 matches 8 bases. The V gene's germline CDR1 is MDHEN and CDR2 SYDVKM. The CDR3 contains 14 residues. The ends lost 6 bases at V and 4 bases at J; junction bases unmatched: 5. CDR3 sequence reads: CASRLQGAYNEQFF. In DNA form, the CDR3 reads TGTGCCAGCAGACTTCAGGGGGCTTACAATGAGCAGTTCTTC.

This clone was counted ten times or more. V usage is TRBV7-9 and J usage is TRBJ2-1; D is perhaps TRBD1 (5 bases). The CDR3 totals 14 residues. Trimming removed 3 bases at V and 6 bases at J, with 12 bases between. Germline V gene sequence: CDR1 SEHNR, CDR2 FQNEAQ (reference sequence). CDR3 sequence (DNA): TGTGCCAGCAGCTTCGCAGGGTGGGGCAATGAGCAGTTCTTC. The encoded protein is CASSFAGWGNEQFF. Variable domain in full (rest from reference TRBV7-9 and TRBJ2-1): DTGVSQNPRHKITKRGQNVTFRCDPISEHNRLYWYRQTLGQGPEFLTYFQNEAQLEKSRLLSDRFSAERPKGSFSTLEIQRTEQGDSAMYLCASSFAGWGNEQFFGPGTRLTVL.

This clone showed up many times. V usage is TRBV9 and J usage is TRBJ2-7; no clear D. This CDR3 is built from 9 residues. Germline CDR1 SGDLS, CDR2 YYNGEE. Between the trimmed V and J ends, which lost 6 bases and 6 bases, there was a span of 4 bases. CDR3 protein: CASKAEQYF. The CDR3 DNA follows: TGTGCCAGCAAAGCCGAGCAGTACTTC.

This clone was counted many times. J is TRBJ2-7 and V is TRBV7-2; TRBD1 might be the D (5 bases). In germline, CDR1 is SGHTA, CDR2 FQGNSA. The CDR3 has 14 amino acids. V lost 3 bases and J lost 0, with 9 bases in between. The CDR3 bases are TGTGCCAGCAGCTTGGGGCCAAACTCCTACGAGCAGTACTTC. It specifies CASSLGPNSYEQYF.

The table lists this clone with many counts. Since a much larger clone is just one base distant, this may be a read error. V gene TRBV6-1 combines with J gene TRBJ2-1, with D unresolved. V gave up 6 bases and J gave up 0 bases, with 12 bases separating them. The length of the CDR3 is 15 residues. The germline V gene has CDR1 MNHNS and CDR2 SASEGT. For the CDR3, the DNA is TGTGCCAGCAGGATAGCAGCCAGCTCCTACAATGAGCAGTTCTTC. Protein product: CASRIAASSYNEQFF.

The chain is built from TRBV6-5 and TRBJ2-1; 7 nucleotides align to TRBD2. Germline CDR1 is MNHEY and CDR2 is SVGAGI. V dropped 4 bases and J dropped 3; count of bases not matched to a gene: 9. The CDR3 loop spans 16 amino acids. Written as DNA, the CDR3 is TGTGCCAGCAGTTCGGACGGGGCGGGAGTCTACAATGAGCAGTTCTTC. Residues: CASSSDGAGVYNEQFF.

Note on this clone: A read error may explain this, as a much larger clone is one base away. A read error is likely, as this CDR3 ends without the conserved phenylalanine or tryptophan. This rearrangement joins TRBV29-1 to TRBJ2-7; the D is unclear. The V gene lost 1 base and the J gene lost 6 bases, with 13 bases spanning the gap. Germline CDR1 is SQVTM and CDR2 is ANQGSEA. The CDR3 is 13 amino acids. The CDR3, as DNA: TGCAGCGTTGAAGTGAGCGAAGCATCCGAGCAGTACCTC. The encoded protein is CSVEVSEASEQYL.